The present T cell receptor (beta chain) was sequenced within a study of T cells in Graves' hyperthyroidism and ophthalmopathy. TCR beta CDR3 region amplification was performed from RNA transcripts. First-round RT-PCR with HTBI primers amplified the TCR CDR3 region. TCRdb passed the multiplex PCR reads through MiXCR, listing each CDR3 protein once. Among approximately 510,000 distinct CDR3 sequences listed, around 50% were seen once. In its sample, this clonotype was seen many times. Its antigen is not identified. Study-level points and caveats: The model foresaw ophthalmopathy a median approximately 6.3 months prior to onset. Most expanded thyroid clonotypes above 0.001 recurred in blood.

Patients having uncontrolled infection, another autoimmune disease, pregnancy or lactation were not included. Thyroid ultrasound and orbital computed tomography, with clinical symptoms and serum thyroxine and TRAb, informed diagnoses. The sequencing input was peripheral blood or thyroid tissue (not recorded which). The clonotype comes from an adult woman with Graves' disease, either hyperthyroidism or ophthalmopathy (not recorded which).

This CDR3 is CASKRGANYGYTF. CDR3 sequence (DNA): TGTGCCAGCAAACGTGGAGCTAACTATGGCTACACCTTC. V and J are TRBV6-4 and TRBJ1-2, with D uncertain. The CDR3 extends over 13 amino acids. The V end was cut by 7 bases, the J end by 0 bases, with 9 bases between. Germline V gene data show CDR1 as MRHNA and CDR2 as SNTAGT.